Here is one TCR beta chain with its context. As yet, its antigen is unknown. A read error is possible here, since a much larger clone lies one base away. No cell sorting was done before RNA was extracted from the tissue. More than 3 cm separated this lung sample from the edge of the tumor. The sample belongs to a study of tumor and adjacent non-tumor tissue in lung cancer. Looking at the study overall: On average, productive TCRbeta reads reached some 4.2 million per sample.

The germline CDR1 and CDR2 sequences are MNHNS and SASEGT. The CDR3 has 19 amino acids. Study results and limitations: Compared with tumor, normal lung showed significantly lower TCR diversity. Top 100 clones took a larger repertoire share in normal lung.

The library came from three nested PCR rounds adapted from ARM-PCR protocols. MiXCR was run by TCRdb on the multiplex PCR reads, yielding one entry per CDR3 protein. The sample records approximately 77,000 distinct CDR3 sequences, roughly 80% being singletons. Sequencing was carried out using distant non-tumor lung tissue. This TCR was recovered from a man aged 55-75 years with non-small cell lung cancer. The chain couples TRBV6-1 to TRBJ2-1; possible D gene TRBD2, 7 bases. CDR3: CTSSDSGLPRGGGYNEQFF. CDR3 coding DNA: TGTACCAGCAGTGACTCCGGCCTTCCGAGGGGGGGGGGTTACAATGAGCAGTTCTTC.